Presented here are 2 T cell receptor beta chains from one specimen sequenced in a study of human T cells and chemical hapten exposure. As for time point: pre-sensitization, week 0. Indicated treatment: therapeutic diphenylcyclopropenone sensitization with weekly scalp DPC. TCRdb redid the calling of the RACE reads with MiXCR, one entry per CDR3 protein. The sample carries more than 80,000 distinct CDR3 sequences, under 14% recorded once. The specimen comprised whole blood, sampled in connection with sensitization to the hapten diphenylcyclopropenone (DPC). The receptor source for this set is a woman aged 60-70 years with alopecia areata. Some clones in this sample may be carry-over from other donors' samples.

This clonotype was seen more than once but under ten times. Relative to the germline gene, one junction end is altered; a read error may explain this. This chain uses TRBV7-7 with TRBJ2-2, with 8 bases lining up with TRBD1. From germline, CDR1 is SSHAT and CDR2 FNYEAQ (reference sequence). This CDR3 spans 16 amino acids. The CDR3 DNA is TGTGCTAGCAGCCTCTACCAGGGGGCGCGGGCCGGGGAGCTGTTTTTT. This codes for CASSLYQGARAGELFF.

This clonotype was recorded many times. This chain uses TRBV20-1 with TRBJ1-6, with D possibly being TRBD1 (5 bases). Trimming removed 5 bases from V and 7 bases from J, with 12 bases in between. CDR1 is DFQATT, CDR2 SNEGSKA, per germline (reference sequence). This CDR3 contains 13 residues. The CDR3: CSAARDENSPLHF. The CDR3 bases are TGCAGTGCTGCCCGGGACGAAAATTCACCCCTCCACTTT.